The 13 T cell receptor beta chains presented below share a single source sample, sequenced in a study of OX40 agonist ivuxolimab in advanced cancers. The protocol was immunoSEQ multiplex PCR, while the TCRdb copy is restricted to in-frame clones and leaves out a portion. The sample gives more than 95,000 clones, roughly 90% of which show up once; 0.3% to 0.4% is in the top ten. The sample in question was CD4+ or CD8+ T cells sorted from blood, obtained in a trial of the OX40 agonist ivuxolimab. These receptor sequences come from an adult with an advanced solid tumor such as melanoma, head and neck, liver or kidney cancer.

The table lists this clone with a count of one. The genes are TRBV18 and TRBJ2-4; tentative D call: TRBD2 (5 bases). V was cut by 0 bases and J by 0 bases, with 9 bases left in between. Germline CDR1 reads KGHSH; CDR2 reads LQKENI. The CDR3 extends over 16 amino acids. CDR3 coding DNA: TGTGCCAGCTCACCACCGAGGGAAATAGCCAAAAACATTCAGTACTTC. Residues: CASSPPREIAKNIQYF.

Here the CDR3 reads CASSLAGTSSYNEQFF. The DNA of the CDR3 is TGTGCCAGCAGCTTAGCAGGGACTAGCAGCTACAATGAGCAGTTCTTC. The genes are TRBV11-3 and TRBJ2-1; 9 bases align to TRBD2. The CDR3 covers 16 residues. V shed 1 base, J shed 3 bases, and the junction held 4 bases outside the gene matches. Germline V gene data show CDR1 as SGHNT and CDR2 as YENEEA.

The rearrangement uses TRBV7-2 and TRBJ2-7, with 9 nucleotides matching TRBD1. Trimming cost V 5 bases and J 3 bases; bases outside gene matches: 2. Germline CDR1 and CDR2: SGHTA and FQGNSA. The CDR3 spans 13 residues. CDR3 DNA: TGTGCCAGCAGCCGGACAGGGGTCTACGAGCAGTACTTC. Translation: CASSRTGVYEQYF.

The sample holds a few counts of this clone. The chain links TRBV28 to TRBJ2-1; possibly TRBD1 for D (6 bases). V lost 3 bases to trimming and J lost 8 bases, with 11 bases between them. The CDR3 extends over 13 amino acids. Germline V CDR1 and CDR2: MDHEN, SYDVKM. CDR3 sequence reads: CASSFAGVDEQFF. For the CDR3, the DNA is TGTGCCAGCAGTTTCGCAGGGGTGGATGAGCAGTTCTTC.

The chain uses TRBV6-6 and TRBJ2-7; TRBD2 matches at 9 bases. With V trimmed by 4 bases and J by 7 bases, 2 bases remained unmatched. CDR1 is MNHNY, CDR2 SVGAGI, per germline (reference sequence). CDR3 size: 12 residues. This chain's CDR3 is CASSSTSGEQYF. The CDR3 nucleotides are TGTGCCAGCAGTTCCACTAGCGGGGAGCAGTACTTC.

The chain combines TRBV7-9 with TRBJ2-5; D possibly uses TRBD1 or TRBD2 (5 bases each). Trimming removed 1 base at V and 5 bases at J, with 11 bases between. Looked up from germline, CDR1 is SEHNR and CDR2 is FQNEAQ (reference sequence). The CDR3 has 14 residues. The CDR3 loop is CASSLVGAAETQYF. CDR3 in DNA: TGTGCCAGCAGCTTAGTCGGGGCGGCGGAGACCCAGTACTTC.

The rearrangement links TRBV6-5 to TRBJ2-5; 10 nucleotides match TRBD2. The CDR3 contains 15 residues. Germline assignment: CDR1 MNHEY and CDR2 SVGAGI. V shed 2 bases, J shed 5 bases, and the junction held 5 bases outside the gene matches. CDR3 DNA sequence: TGTGCCAGCAGTTACGTCGGGACTAGCGCTGAGACCCAGTACTTC. Amino acid sequence: CASSYVGTSAETQYF.

V usage is TRBV10-2 and J usage is TRBJ2-2; possible D gene TRBD2, 5 bases. V shed 6 bases and J shed 6 bases, with 8 bases lying between them. The germline V gene has CDR1 WSHSY and CDR2 SAAADI. This CDR3 comprises 12 residues. The CDR3 reads CASRDFAGELFF. The CDR3 nucleotides read TGCGCCAGCAGGGACTTCGCCGGGGAGCTGTTTTTT.

There are a few counts of this clone. The J gene is TRBJ2-1, the V gene TRBV6-5; a weak D match, TRBD1 (6 bases). The germline V gene has CDR1 MNHEY and CDR2 SVGAGI. Trimming took off 7 bases at V and 3 bases at J, with 16 bases between the two ends. CDR3 length: 15 residues. CDR3 amino acids: CASKGARDNYNEQFF. The CDR3 nucleotides are TGTGCCAGCAAAGGGGCAAGGGACAACTACAATGAGCAGTTCTTC.

This rearrangement joins TRBV11-3 to TRBJ2-7; TRBD2 matches at 9 bases. Germline CDR1 reads SGHNT; CDR2 reads YENEEA. Trimming at V came to 5 bases and at J to 5 bases, leaving 10 bases not matched to a gene. The CDR3 spans 15 residues. The CDR3 protein is CASSQEGLATNEQYF. The CDR3 coding sequence is TGTGCCAGCAGCCAGGAGGGACTAGCCACGAACGAGCAGTACTTC.

The V and J genes are TRBV28 and TRBJ2-1; D unresolved. Trimming pared 3 bases from V and 5 bases from J, leaving 8 bases between. CDR1 is MDHEN, CDR2 SYDVKM, per germline. CDR3 length equals 13 residues. CDR3 residues: CASSLGYNNEQFF. The DNA for the CDR3 is TGTGCCAGCAGTTTGGGGTATAACAATGAGCAGTTCTTC.

The CDR3 nucleotides read TGTGCCAGTAGTGGCAGAGGAGGGGGCTCTGGGGCCAACGTCCTGACTTTC. Amino acid sequence: CASSGRGGGSGANVLTF. The chain combines TRBV19 with TRBJ2-6; tentatively, D is TRBD1 or TRBD2 (6 bases each). The CDR3 consists of 17 residues. V was cut by 5 bases and J by 0 bases, with 14 bases left in between. The germline V gene has CDR1 LNHDA and CDR2 SQIVND (reference sequence). The variable domain in full, completed from reference TRBV19 and TRBJ2-6, reads DGGITQSPKYLFRKEGQNVTLSCEQNLNHDAMYWYRQDPGQGLRLIYYSQIVNDFQKGDIAEGYSVSREKKESFPLTVTSAQKNPTAFYLCASSGRGGGSGANVLTFGAGSRLTVL.

The chain employs TRBV28 and TRBJ2-7, with TRBD2 as a possible D gene (6 bases). V lost 4 bases, J lost 2 bases, and 15 bases lay in between. CDR1 and CDR2 from the germline V gene are MDHEN and SYDVKM. CDR3 length: 15 residues. The CDR3 DNA follows: TGTGCCAGCAGTTCCCCGGGGACTTTAACCTACGAGCAGTACTTC. It encodes CASSSPGTLTYEQYF.